The 32 T cell receptor beta chains listed next were all sequenced from one sample in a study of tumour-infiltrating T cells in Burkitt lymphoma. The table came from immunoSEQ multiplex PCR; TCRdb's copy has only in-frame clones and leaves some out. The table lists around 48,000 clones, approximately 31% of them singletons. Sequencing was done on a sample of tumor tissue. These receptors all come from a human donor with Burkitt lymphoma.

This clone was seen only a few times. This rearrangement joins TRBV5-6 to TRBJ2-7, with TRBD1 as a possible D gene (6 bases). This CDR3 spans 15 amino acids. Germline CDR1 reads SGHDT; CDR2 reads YYEEEE. Trimming stripped 1 base from V and 0 bases from J, with 11 bases between. CDR3 DNA: TGTGCCAGCAGCTTGCTCGACAGGAGCTCCTACGAGCAGTACTTC. Protein sequence: CASSLLDRSSYEQYF.

This clone was seen a handful of times. The V gene is TRBV6-6, the J gene TRBJ2-7, with D unclear. CDR1 and CDR2 (germline): MNHNY, SVGAGI (reference sequence). The CDR3 is made up of 16 amino acids. Trimming removed 2 bases at V and 0 bases at J, with 14 bases between. CDR3 loop: CASSYPLERPSYEQYF. In nucleotides, the CDR3 is TGTGCCAGCAGTTACCCCCTTGAGCGTCCCTCCTACGAGCAGTACTTC.

This clone has just one count. CDR3 amino acids: CASSLVGPRDWTGELFF. CDR3 in DNA: TGTGCCAGCAGTTTAGTGGGGCCGCGAGATTGGACCGGGGAGCTGTTTTTT. The chain employs TRBV28 and TRBJ2-2; tentative D call: TRBD1 (5 bases). Germline loops: CDR1 MDHEN, CDR2 SYDVKM. Trimming left V 2 bases short and J 5 bases short, with 18 bases between. The CDR3 is 17 residues long.

This clone has only a few counts. The genes are TRBV4-3 and TRBJ2-3; D call uncertain. The CDR3 is made up of 13 amino acids. The V end lost 4 bases, the J end lost 5 bases, and 10 bases lay between the germline ends. The germline V gene encodes CDR1 LGHNA and CDR2 YSLEER. CDR3 nucleotides: TGCGCCAGCAGCCTCCTCCCGGAAGATACGCAGTATTTT. Translation: CASSLLPEDTQYF.

This clone has just a few counts. The chain joins TRBV5-1 to TRBJ2-1; possibly TRBD2 for D (5 bases). CDR1 and CDR2 (germline): SGHRS, YFSETQ. The length of the CDR3 is 12 residues. V lost 4 bases and J lost 8, with 10 bases in between. The CDR3 bases are TGCGCCAGCAGCCGGCCCGGGGATGAGCAGTTCTTC. It yields the protein CASSRPGDEQFF.

The sample holds a few counts of this clone. The chain joins TRBV7-2 to TRBJ1-6; 8 bases are a match to TRBD1. The germline V gene has CDR1 SGHTA and CDR2 FQGNSA. The junction had 3 bases not matched to a gene; V was cut back by 5 bases and J by 9 bases. This CDR3 contains 13 residues. The DNA of the CDR3 is TGTGCCAGCAGCATCACAGGGGGTTCACCCCTCCACTTT. Translation: CASSITGGSPLHF.

The CDR3 DNA is TGCGCCAGCAGCTTGGTCAGGACTAGCGGGGGGCCATTTTACAATGAGCAGTTCTTC. Protein: CASSLVRTSGGPFYNEQFF. The V call is TRBV5-1, the J call TRBJ2-1, with 14 positions matching TRBD2. Germline V gene data show CDR1 as SGHRS and CDR2 as YFSETQ. After removal of 0 bases from V and 4 bases from J, the junction contained 9 bases not matched to a gene. CDR3 length: 19 amino acids.

CDR3: CASSSEAPGGETQYF. CDR3 sequence (DNA): TGTGCCAGCAGTTCCGAGGCCCCAGGGGGGGAGACCCAGTACTTC. The chain carries TRBV6-6 and TRBJ2-5; tentative D call: TRBD1 (7 bases). Germline V CDR1 and CDR2: MNHNY, SVGAGI (reference sequence). The V and J ends lost 4 bases and 5 bases respectively, with 17 bases between them. The CDR3 loop spans 15 amino acids.

The gene calls are TRBV5-6 and TRBJ2-5, with 10 nucleotides matching TRBD2. V shed 1 base and J 4 bases; nucleotides not matched to a gene: 7. CDR3 length: 16 residues. The germline CDR1 and CDR2 sequences are SGHDT and YYEEEE. The CDR3 coding sequence is TGTGCCAGCAGCTTGATCTTAGCGGGGGGCGTAGAGACCCAGTACTTC. It encodes CASSLILAGGVETQYF.

The gene calls are TRBV28 and TRBJ1-5; D might be TRBD1 (6 bases). Between the trimmed V and J ends, which lost 7 bases and 4 bases, there was a span of 11 bases. The CDR3 runs 13 residues. In germline, CDR1 is MDHEN, CDR2 SYDVKM. Here the CDR3 reads CASNLDSNQPQHF. CDR3 sequence (DNA): TGTGCCAGCAACCTGGACAGTAATCAGCCCCAGCATTTT.

V is TRBV4-3 and J is TRBJ2-7; TRBD2 matches at 12 bases. This CDR3 has 15 residues. The junction had 4 bases not matched to a gene; V was cut back by 4 bases and J by 3 bases. Germline loops: CDR1 LGHNA, CDR2 YSLEER. The CDR3, as DNA: TGCGCCAGCAGCCCTAGCGGGGGGGGACACTACGAGCAGTACTTC. Protein product: CASSPSGGGHYEQYF.

J is TRBJ1-1 and V is TRBV18; maybe TRBD1 (5 bases). CDR3 length equals 15 residues. Trimming shortened V by 0 bases and J by 1 base, and 9 bases separated the two germline ends. CDR1 is KGHSH and CDR2 is LQKENI in the germline V gene. The CDR3 here is CASSPPQGRNTEAFF. In DNA form, the CDR3 reads TGTGCCAGCTCACCACCGCAGGGTAGGAACACTGAAGCTTTCTTT.

V usage is TRBV28 and J usage is TRBJ1-6; tentatively, D is TRBD1 (5 bases). CDR3 length: 13 amino acids. Germline V gene data show CDR1 as MDHEN and CDR2 as SYDVKM. The V and J ends lost 5 bases and 9 bases respectively, with 11 bases between them. As DNA, the CDR3 is TGTGCCAGCAGTCCCGGGACCAGTTCACCCCTCCACTTT. It codes for CASSPGTSSPLHF.

This clone was counted between two and nine times. The chain carries TRBV25-1 and TRBJ2-3, with D uncertain. The V end lost 1 base, the J end lost 0 bases, and 5 bases lay between the germline ends. This CDR3 has 14 residues. Per germline, CDR1 MGHDK and CDR2 SYGVNS. The CDR3 protein is CASSEWASTDTQYF. As DNA, the CDR3 is TGTGCCAGCAGTGAATGGGCCAGCACAGATACGCAGTATTTT.

This clone came up a few times. This chain connects TRBV10-3 to TRBJ2-2; the D is unclear. V lost 8 bases and J 1 base, leaving 11 bases between the germline ends. Germline-derived CDR1 and CDR2 are ENHRY and SYGVKD. CDR3 length: 14 amino acids. CDR3: CAIGVSGNTGELFF. The CDR3 nucleotides read TGTGCCATCGGGGTCAGTGGGAACACCGGGGAGCTGTTTTTT.

The gene calls are TRBV5-1 and TRBJ2-3; D unresolved. CDR1 is SGHRS, CDR2 YFSETQ, per germline. The CDR3 length is 11 residues. V was cut by 4 bases and J by 6 bases, with 6 bases left in between. CDR3 sequence: CASSRVDTQYF. In DNA form, the CDR3 reads TGCGCCAGCAGCCGGGTCGATACGCAGTATTTT. Full variable domain (remainder filled in from reference TRBV5-1 and TRBJ2-3): KAGVTQTPRYLIKTRGQQVTLSCSPISGHRSVSWYQQTPGQGLQFLFEYFSETQRNKGNFPGRFSGRQFSNSRSEMNVSTLELGDSALYLCASSRVDTQYFGPGTRLTVL.

The CDR3 spells CASRSHNRAPEAFF. In DNA form, the CDR3 reads TGTGCCAGCAGGTCCCACAACAGGGCGCCTGAAGCTTTCTTT. The chain recombines TRBV27 with TRBJ1-1; TRBD1 might be the D (6 bases). Germline values: CDR1 MNHEY, CDR2 SMNVEV (reference sequence). The V and J ends lost 6 bases and 6 bases respectively, with 17 bases between them. The CDR3 consists of 14 residues.

The rearrangement joins TRBV7-3 to TRBJ1-1, with D hard to call. Per germline, CDR1 SGHTA and CDR2 FQGTGA. Between the trimmed V and J ends, which lost 5 bases and 4 bases, there was a span of 14 bases. The CDR3 runs 14 residues. As DNA, the CDR3 is TGTGCCAGCAGCAGCACTCCAGGCGCCACTGAAGCTTTCTTT. Translated, it gives CASSSTPGATEAFF.

This clone was picked up a small number of times. The V gene is TRBV6-5, the J gene TRBJ2-7; D may be TRBD1 (5 bases). The V and J ends lost 6 bases and 4 bases respectively, with 10 bases between them. Per the germline V gene, CDR1 is MNHEY and CDR2 is SVGAGI. This CDR3 has 12 amino acids. Here the CDR3 reads CASSPPGYEQYF. The CDR3, as DNA: TGTGCCAGCAGCCCCCCAGGGTACGAGCAGTACTTC.

The rearrangement links TRBV11-1 to TRBJ1-5, with 7 bases aligning to TRBD1. The CDR3 is 13 amino acids. The germline gives CDR1 SGHAT, CDR2 FQDESV (reference sequence). V lost 4 bases and J lost 9; bases outside the gene matches: 6. CDR3 DNA sequence: TGTGCCAGCAGCTGGGACAGTGGGTGGCCCCAGCATTTT. It yields the protein CASSWDSGWPQHF.

The chain combines TRBV2 with TRBJ1-3, with TRBD1 matching over 10 bases. Germline CDR1 SNHLY, CDR2 FYNNEI. The V and J ends lost 6 bases and 0 bases, in that order; junction bases with no gene match: 5. This CDR3 has 16 amino acids. The CDR3 loop reads CASRRDRGFSGNTIYF. DNA of the CDR3: TGTGCCAGCAGGAGGGACAGGGGATTCTCTGGAAACACCATATATTTT.

J is TRBJ1-1 and V is TRBV6-6, with 11 bases that match TRBD1. V gave up 5 bases and J gave up 5 bases; unmatched junction bases: 4. The CDR3 contains 14 residues. CDR1 and CDR2 (germline): MNHNY, SVGAGI (reference sequence). This chain's CDR3 is CASSIGTGGTEAFF. The CDR3, as DNA: TGTGCCAGCAGTATTGGGACAGGGGGGACTGAAGCTTTCTTT.

The rearrangement uses TRBV18 and TRBJ2-5; no definite D call. V was cut by 3 bases and J by 3 bases, with 8 bases left in between. Germline values: CDR1 KGHSH, CDR2 LQKENI. The CDR3 sequence is 13 residues long. As DNA, the CDR3 is TGTGCCAGCTCACCCCGGGCAGAAGAGACCCAGTACTTC. Translating it yields CASSPRAEETQYF.

This clone turned up a few times. The chain carries TRBV5-4 and TRBJ2-3; D is possibly TRBD2 (7 bases). The V end was cut by 4 bases, the J end by 2 bases, with 11 bases between. Per the germline V gene, CDR1 is SGHNT and CDR2 is YYREEE (reference sequence). CDR3 size: 14 residues. The CDR3 sequence is CASSPGGPTDTQYF. CDR3 nucleotide sequence: TGTGCCAGCAGCCCCGGGGGGCCCACAGATACGCAGTATTTT.

The chain couples TRBV13 to TRBJ2-7; TRBD1 aligns across 8 bases. V was pared by 2 bases and J by 5 bases, with 5 bases of the junction left unmatched. This CDR3 is 14 amino acids long. The germline V gene has CDR1 PRHDT and CDR2 FYEKMQ (reference sequence). The CDR3 nucleotides are TGTGCCAGCAGCTTAACAGACAGGGGTAACGAGCAGTACTTC. Translated: CASSLTDRGNEQYF.

The rearrangement links TRBV19 to TRBJ2-2; 12 bases fit TRBD2. CDR1 is LNHDA, CDR2 SQIVND, per germline (reference sequence). The length of the CDR3 is 14 residues. V gave up 7 bases and J gave up 6 bases; unmatched junction bases: 3. The CDR3 DNA follows: TGTGCCAGTACTAGCGGGGGGGCCCCCGGGGAGCTGTTTTTT. Translating it yields CASTSGGAPGELFF.

V usage is TRBV7-8 and J usage is TRBJ2-1; a possible D gene is TRBD2 (7 bases). The CDR3 consists of 15 residues. Germline V gene lookup returns CDR1 SGHVS and CDR2 FQNEAQ. V was pared by 1 base and J by 3 bases, with 10 bases between. CDR3 DNA sequence: TGTGCCAGCAGCTTAGGGGGAGGGGGCTACAATGAGCAGTTCTTC. Protein product: CASSLGGGGYNEQFF.

The CDR3 loop reads CASSPRGGGGAFF. The CDR3 bases are TGTGCCAGCAGCCCAAGGGGCGGCGGAGGGGCTTTCTTT. The rearrangement joins TRBV27 to TRBJ1-1, with D possibly being TRBD1 (5 bases). This CDR3 region has 13 residues. V was pared by 6 bases and J by 11 bases, with 19 bases between. The germline V gene encodes CDR1 MNHEY and CDR2 SMNVEV (reference sequence).

This clone has only a few counts. This chain joins TRBV5-1 and TRBJ2-3; the match to TRBD1 covers 12 bases. The V gene's germline CDR1 is SGHRS and CDR2 YFSETQ. The junction had 7 bases not matched to a gene; V was cut back by 7 bases and J by 4 bases. This CDR3 has 15 residues. The CDR3 DNA sequence: TGCGCCAGCGGGGCCGGGACAGGGGGCGCAGATACGCAGTATTTT. Translating it yields CASGAGTGGADTQYF.

This clone has more than one count but fewer than ten. This chain uses TRBV10-3 with TRBJ2-3, with D tentatively TRBD1 or TRBD2 (5 bases each). This CDR3 comprises 14 residues. Trimming removed 11 bases from V and 5 bases from J, with 20 bases in between. Germline V gene lookup returns CDR1 ENHRY and CDR2 SYGVKD. CDR3 loop: CAGGPGDAQDTQYF. In DNA form, the CDR3 reads TGTGCCGGGGGACCGGGCGACGCCCAAGATACGCAGTATTTT.

The rearrangement links TRBV11-3 to TRBJ2-2, with D possibly TRBD1 on 6 matching bases. V lost 5 bases and J lost 3, with 10 bases in between. The CDR3 spans 14 residues. The germline CDR1 and CDR2 sequences are SGHNT and YENEEA. This chain's CDR3 is CASSLTGYTGELFF. CDR3 in DNA: TGTGCCAGCAGCCTTACAGGGTACACCGGGGAGCTGTTTTTT. The variable domain in full, completed from reference TRBV11-3 and TRBJ2-2, reads EAGVVQSPRYKIIEKKQPVAFWCNPISGHNTLYWYLQNLGQGPELLIRYENEEAVDDSQLPKDRFSAERLKGVDSTLKIQPAELGDSAVYLCASSLTGYTGELFFGEGSRLTVL.

This clone was detected only a few times. J is TRBJ1-1 and V is TRBV4-3; D gene uncertain. The CDR3 has 14 amino acids. The ends were cut back, 0 bases at V and 1 base at J, with 6 bases in the middle. CDR1 is LGHNA and CDR2 is YSLEER in the germline V gene. DNA of the CDR3: TGCGCCAGCAGCCAAGATCTTGAGAACACTGAAGCTTTCTTT. Its protein is CASSQDLENTEAFF.